The 30 T cell receptor beta chains below come from one sample, sequenced in a study of shared clonotypes between healthy human individuals (dated by TCRdb to 2019 to 2021). The method behind the library was the immunoSEQ multiplex PCR assay. Not all clones reach the TCRdb copy of this immuneACCESS table, which keeps in-frame sequences only. Checked studies attribute under half of the gap to unresolved V genes and leave the rest unexplained. Counted in this sample were hundreds of thousands of clones; around 90% of them appeared once. The ten biggest clones cover 24% of the sample. CD8 naive samples consisted of CD45RO-negative cells that were positively selected for CCR7, yielding a CD45RA+CCR7+ population without TemRA cells. Sample: naive CD8+ T cells sorted from blood. The cell subset or site label, read with the paper, signifies: CD45RA+CCR7+. The receptor source for this set is a man younger than 45 in good health.

Only a few counts were recorded for this clone. This chain joins TRBV30 and TRBJ2-1; a weak D match, TRBD1 (6 bases). This CDR3 spans 15 amino acids. The germline CDR1 and CDR2 sequences are GTSNPN and SVGIG (reference sequence). The ends were cut back, 2 bases at V and 6 bases at J, with 17 bases in the middle. The CDR3 DNA reads TGTGCCTGGAGTACCCTAGGGGGAGACTTCAATGAGCAGTTCTTC. This gives the protein CAWSTLGGDFNEQFF.

In its sample, this clone was seen once. The J gene is TRBJ2-1, the V gene TRBV4-3, with D hard to call. V lost 5 bases and J lost 8, with 16 bases in between. The V gene's germline CDR1 is LGHNA and CDR2 YSLEER. The CDR3 runs 14 residues. The CDR3 spells CASSSRGSWDEQFF. In DNA, the CDR3 is TGCGCCAGCAGCTCCCGTGGCTCCTGGGATGAGCAGTTCTTC.

This chain connects TRBV7-9 to TRBJ2-2; D call uncertain. Trimming cost V 8 bases and J 2 bases, with 12 bases left between them. Germline loops: CDR1 SEHNR, CDR2 FQNEAQ (reference sequence). The CDR3 loop spans 14 amino acids. The CDR3 sequence is CASFKRSNTGELFF. CDR3 bases: TGTGCCAGCTTTAAACGTTCAAACACCGGGGAGCTGTTTTTT. Full variable domain (missing parts from reference TRBV7-9 and TRBJ2-2): DTGVSQNPRHKITKRGQNVTFRCDPISEHNRLYWYRQTLGQGPEFLTYFQNEAQLEKSRLLSDRFSAERPKGSFSTLEIQRTEQGDSAMYLCASFKRSNTGELFFGEGSRLTVL.

Turning to this clone: This CDR3 is also generated by other DNA sequences in the sample. This chain links TRBV6-5 with TRBJ2-3; no definite D call. CDR1 and CDR2 (germline): MNHEY, SVGAGI. The CDR3 sequence is 13 residues long. V gave up 2 bases and J gave up 2 bases, with 5 bases separating them. In DNA form, the CDR3 reads TGTGCCAGCAGTTACGGCCCCACAGATACGCAGTATTTT. Amino acids: CASSYGPTDTQYF.

The CDR3 nucleotides are TGTGCCAGCAGCTCCCGACCCGTGGGACAGTCCACCGGGGAGCTGTTTTTT. This sequence encodes CASSSRPVGQSTGELFF. V usage is TRBV7-6 and J usage is TRBJ2-2; 7 bases fit TRBD1. The germline V gene encodes CDR1 SGHVS and CDR2 FNYEAQ. This CDR3 has 17 residues. Trimming at V came to 4 bases and at J to 4 bases, leaving 12 bases not matched to a gene.

Remarks on this clone: Relative to the germline gene, one junction end is altered; a read error may explain this. The chain carries TRBV28 and TRBJ2-3, with 8 bases matching TRBD2. Germline V CDR1 and CDR2: MDHEN, SYDVKM. CDR3 length equals 18 residues. This chain's CDR3 is CASSLLFDSGGRTNTQYF. The CDR3 DNA is TGTGCCAGCAGTTTACTCTTCGACTCGGGAGGGCGCACAAATACGCAGTATTTT. Supplemented by reference TRBV28 and TRBJ2-3, the full variable domain reads DVKVTQSSRYLVKRTGEKVFLECVQDMDHENMFWYRQDPGLGLRLIYFSYDVKMKEKGDIPEGYSVSREKKERFSLILESASTNQTSMYLCASSLLFDSGGRTNTQYFGPGTRLTVL.

The chain uses TRBV7-6 and TRBJ2-2; the match to TRBD2 covers 10 bases. Germline CDR1 SGHVS, CDR2 FNYEAQ. This CDR3 is 19 amino acids long. V shed 0 bases, J shed 0 bases, and the junction held 7 bases outside the gene matches. For the CDR3, the DNA is TGTGCCAGCAGCTTAGCTCTAGCGGGAGAAAATACGAACACCGGGGAGCTGTTTTTT. This sequence encodes CASSLALAGENTNTGELFF.

The genes are TRBV14 and TRBJ2-1; D might be TRBD2 (6 bases). CDR3 length equals 17 residues. V dropped 3 bases and J dropped 7 bases, with 22 bases sitting between them. The germline gives CDR1 SGHDN, CDR2 FVKESK. Written as DNA, the CDR3 is TGTGCCAGCAGCCAGGTACATGGGCGGGAACATGAGAATGAGCAGTTCTTC. It codes for CASSQVHGREHENEQFF. Full variable domain (missing parts from reference TRBV14 and TRBJ2-1): EAGVTQFPSHSVIEKGQTVTLRCDPISGHDNLYWYRRVMGKEIKFLLHFVKESKQDESGMPNNRFLAERTGGTYSTLKVQPAELEDSGVYFCASSQVHGREHENEQFFGPGTRLTVL.

The chain couples TRBV11-2 to TRBJ2-1; 7 nucleotides agree with TRBD2. V was pared by 3 bases and J by 5 bases, with 10 bases of the junction left unmatched. The CDR3 runs 16 residues. CDR1 and CDR2 (germline): SGHAT, FQNNGV. The CDR3 sequence is CASSFIPGGSNNEQFF. CDR3 DNA sequence: TGTGCCAGCAGCTTCATTCCGGGCGGGAGTAACAATGAGCAGTTCTTC.

About this clone: At one end the junction does not follow the germline gene, possibly because of a read error. V usage is TRBV7-8 and J usage is TRBJ2-1, with TRBD1 matching 8 bases. Germline CDR1 SGHVS, CDR2 FQNEAQ. CDR3 length: 17 residues. CDR3 protein: CASSVATAGGYYNEQFF. CDR3 nucleotides: TGTGCCAGCAGCGTAGCCACAGCAGGGGGCTACTACAATGAGCAGTTCTTC.

This CDR3 is CASSDLPQGDLETQYF. The DNA for the CDR3 is TGCGCCAGCAGTGATCTCCCTCAGGGGGACTTAGAGACCCAGTACTTC. V is TRBV10-2 and J is TRBJ2-5; weak D call: TRBD1 (7 bases). This CDR3 has 16 amino acids. The V and J ends lost 3 bases and 4 bases respectively, with 18 bases between them. Germline V lookup: CDR1 WSHSY, CDR2 SAAADI.

V usage is TRBV27 and J usage is TRBJ2-1, with D uncertain. The CDR3 is 15 amino acids. Trimming took off 6 bases at V and 4 bases at J, with 16 bases between the two ends. Germline CDR1 and CDR2: MNHEY and SMNVEV (reference sequence). CDR3 in DNA: TGTGCCAGCAGCGACTCTCCACCTGAATACAATGAGCAGTTCTTC. Its protein product is CASSDSPPEYNEQFF.

This clone was recorded only once. This sequence joins TRBV27 and TRBJ2-1; the D gene is possibly TRBD1 (5 bases). The CDR3 runs to 12 residues. In germline, CDR1 is MNHEY, CDR2 SMNVEV (reference sequence). V lost 1 base, J lost 14 bases, and 12 bases lay in between. The CDR3 region is CASSLLGRAEFF. The CDR3, as DNA: TGTGCCAGCAGTTTATTAGGCAGGGCGGAGTTCTTC.

This chain uses TRBV2 with TRBJ2-1; TRBD2 matches 8 bases. The length of the CDR3 is 15 residues. Germline trimming cut 1 base from V and 4 bases from J; bases unmatched to any gene: 3. The germline V gene has CDR1 SNHLY and CDR2 FYNNEI. The CDR3 nucleotides read TGTGCCAGCAGTGAAGGTACTAGCGGTTACAATGAGCAGTTCTTC. Translation: CASSEGTSGYNEQFF.

The chain links TRBV13 to TRBJ1-2, with D uncertain. The CDR3 extends over 14 amino acids. Looked up from germline, CDR1 is PRHDT and CDR2 is FYEKMQ (reference sequence). V lost 0 bases, J lost 1 base, and 6 bases lay in between. CDR3 sequence reads: CASSLGTVNYGYTF. The CDR3 bases are TGTGCCAGCAGCTTAGGGACGGTTAACTATGGCTACACCTTC.

The chain is built from TRBV29-1 and TRBJ2-2, with D hard to call. CDR1 is SQVTM and CDR2 is ANQGSEA in the germline V gene. CDR3 size: 13 residues. V lost 2 bases and J lost 2, with 6 bases in between. The CDR3 bases are TGCAGCGTTGAAAGAACCAACACCGGGGAGCTGTTTTTT. Residues: CSVERTNTGELFF.

Notes on this clone: Other DNA sequences in the same sample also yield this CDR3. The chain joins TRBV5-6 to TRBJ1-5, with a tentative D call TRBD1 (5 bases). The V end was cut by 0 bases, the J end by 0 bases, with 7 bases between. Looked up from germline, CDR1 is SGHDT and CDR2 is YYEEEE. CDR3 size: 15 residues. For the CDR3, the DNA is TGTGCCAGCAGCTTGGTGACAGATAGCAATCAGCCCCAGCATTTT. It specifies CASSLVTDSNQPQHF.

The chain combines TRBV27 with TRBJ2-7; possibly TRBD1 for D (5 bases). Germline CDR1 and CDR2: MNHEY and SMNVEV (reference sequence). The CDR3 is made up of 15 amino acids. Trimming took 0 bases from V and 4 from J, leaving 13 bases between them. CDR3 amino acids: CASSLSAGLGYEQYF. CDR3 nucleotides: TGTGCCAGCAGTTTATCGGCAGGGTTAGGGTACGAGCAGTACTTC.

The chain combines TRBV7-9 with TRBJ2-7; weak D call: TRBD2 (5 bases). The CDR3 has 12 residues. Germline CDR1 SEHNR, CDR2 FQNEAQ (reference sequence). The V end lost 5 bases, the J end lost 11 bases, and 16 bases lay between the germline ends. CDR3 bases: TGTGCCAGCAGCGAAAACGTAGCAGCGGAGTACTTC. It translates to CASSENVAAEYF.

This clone was detected only once. CDR3 DNA sequence: TGTGCCAGCAGCTTGTATTCGACAGGTGGACCTTTAGGCTATGGCTACACCTTC. Its protein product is CASSLYSTGGPLGYGYTF. The chain combines TRBV5-6 with TRBJ1-2, with D maybe TRBD1 (6 bases). The germline V gene has CDR1 SGHDT and CDR2 YYEEEE. V was cut by 1 base and J by 4 bases, with 23 bases left in between. The CDR3 is 18 amino acids.

J is TRBJ1-2 and V is TRBV2; D call uncertain. The germline V gene has CDR1 SNHLY and CDR2 FYNNEI. This CDR3 region has 11 residues. Between the trimmed V and J ends, which lost 3 bases and 7 bases, there was a span of 6 bases. CDR3 in DNA: TGTGCCAGCAGTGACGAGGGTGGCTACACCTTC. Residues: CASSDEGGYTF.

CDR3 residues: CASSVTGLEQFF. The CDR3 bases are TGCGCCAGCAGCGTGACAGGGCTCGAGCAGTTCTTC. This chain uses TRBV4-1 with TRBJ2-1; 7 bases fit TRBD1. The germline CDR1 and CDR2 sequences are MGHRA and YSYEKL. V was pared by 5 bases and J by 10 bases, with 5 bases of the junction left unmatched. The CDR3 spans 12 residues.

The V and J genes are TRBV18 and TRBJ2-7; a weak D match, TRBD2 (6 bases). This CDR3 is built from 14 residues. With 4 bases removed from V and 1 base from J, the gap between germline ends came to 11 bases. The germline V gene encodes CDR1 KGHSH and CDR2 LQKENI. The CDR3 reads CASSHGGVSYEQYF. The DNA of the CDR3 is TGTGCCAGCTCACACGGAGGGGTATCCTACGAGCAGTACTTC.

Comment on this clone: The same CDR3 can be traced to other DNA sequences in this sample. The CDR3 reads CASSQDPGPNTGELFF. The DNA of the CDR3 is TGTGCCAGCAGCCAAGACCCGGGACCGAACACCGGGGAGCTGTTTTTT. This sequence joins TRBV14 and TRBJ2-2; D may correspond to TRBD1 or TRBD2 (5 bases each). The CDR3 is 16 residues long. V was shortened by 0 bases and J by 0 bases, with 8 bases between the two germline ends. Germline V CDR1 and CDR2: SGHDN, FVKESK.

V usage is TRBV19 and J usage is TRBJ1-5, with D perhaps matching TRBD1 (5 bases). This CDR3 region has 15 residues. The V end was cut by 1 base, the J end by 5 bases, with 12 bases between. Germline V lookup: CDR1 LNHDA, CDR2 SQIVND (reference sequence). The CDR3 here is CASSIGPGKHQPQHF. The CDR3 DNA is TGTGCCAGTAGTATAGGTCCAGGGAAACATCAGCCCCAGCATTTT.

The chain recombines TRBV9 with TRBJ1-3; no reliable D call. V lost 3 bases and J lost 4, with 5 bases in between. CDR3 length: 12 amino acids. CDR1 and CDR2 (germline): SGDLS, YYNGEE. The CDR3 DNA follows: TGTGCCAGCAGCGATTTGGGAAACACCATATATTTT. Protein sequence: CASSDLGNTIYF.

This clone has only one observation. The chain links TRBV5-1 to TRBJ2-7, with D tentatively TRBD1 or TRBD2 (6 bases each). The CDR3 sequence is 17 residues long. V lost 2 bases to trimming and J lost 2 bases, with 20 bases between them. CDR1 and CDR2 (germline): SGHRS, YFSETQ. CDR3 protein: CASSFLGGWTATYEQYF. In DNA, the CDR3 is TGCGCCAGCAGCTTTTTGGGGGGCTGGACGGCAACCTACGAGCAGTACTTC. The variable domain in full, with the rest retrieved from reference TRBV5-1 and TRBJ2-7, is KAGVTQTPRYLIKTRGQQVTLSCSPISGHRSVSWYQQTPGQGLQFLFEYFSETQRNKGNFPGRFSGRQFSNSRSEMNVSTLELGDSALYLCASSFLGGWTATYEQYFGPGTRLTVT.

Only one count was recorded for this clone. V usage is TRBV7-2 and J usage is TRBJ2-5; 7 bases map to TRBD2. The ends lost 1 base at V and 5 bases at J; junction bases unmatched: 7. CDR1 is SGHTA and CDR2 is FQGNSA in the germline V gene. The CDR3 sequence is 15 residues long. The CDR3 nucleotides read TGTGCCAGCAGCTTAGTCCTAGCGGAGGGGGAGACCCAGTACTTC. This codes for CASSLVLAEGETQYF.

The chain couples TRBV27 to TRBJ1-1, with 10 bases identical to TRBD1. V dropped 5 bases and J dropped 5; count of bases not matched to a gene: 17. The CDR3 extends over 18 amino acids. The germline gives CDR1 MNHEY, CDR2 SMNVEV (reference sequence). In DNA form, the CDR3 reads TGTGCCAGCAGTGTCTTAGGGCTTTCGACAGGGGGCGTGACTGAAGCTTTCTTT. Translated, it gives CASSVLGLSTGGVTEAFF.

The V and J genes are TRBV4-1 and TRBJ2-5, with TRBD2 matching over 7 bases. The germline CDR1 and CDR2 sequences are MGHRA and YSYEKL. The ends lost 1 base at V and 4 bases at J; junction bases unmatched: 9. The CDR3 has 16 residues. CDR3 in amino acids: CASSQAASGNGETQYF. The DNA for the CDR3 is TGCGCCAGCAGCCAAGCTGCGAGCGGGAATGGAGAGACCCAGTACTTC.